This T cell receptor (beta chain) was profiled in a study of early stage breast cancer tumors. Whole-study context: Among approximately 12 ER+/PR+/HER2- tumors, eight were ductal, four lobular.

Sequencing used immunoSEQ multiplex PCR; TCRdb keeps in-frame clones, though not all of them. The repertoire holds roughly 57,000 clones, with about 90% as singletons. As regards this clone: Its specificity is not known.

The V gene end was trimmed by 5 bases and the J gene end by 4 bases; junction bases not matched to a gene: 10. The V gene's germline CDR1 is MNHEY and CDR2 SMNVEV (reference sequence). This CDR3 has 17 residues. Notes on the study in general: Comparing each tissue with blood distinguished tumor from normal in about 90% of the 16 patients.

The source material was blood. The rearrangement joins TRBV27 to TRBJ2-1; the match to TRBD2 covers 11 bases. This TCR derives from a person aged 65-85 years with breast cancer. CDR3 residues: CASSLDITSGGYNEQFF. The CDR3 DNA reads as TGTGCCAGCAGTCTCGATATCACTAGCGGGGGTTACAATGAGCAGTTCTTC.